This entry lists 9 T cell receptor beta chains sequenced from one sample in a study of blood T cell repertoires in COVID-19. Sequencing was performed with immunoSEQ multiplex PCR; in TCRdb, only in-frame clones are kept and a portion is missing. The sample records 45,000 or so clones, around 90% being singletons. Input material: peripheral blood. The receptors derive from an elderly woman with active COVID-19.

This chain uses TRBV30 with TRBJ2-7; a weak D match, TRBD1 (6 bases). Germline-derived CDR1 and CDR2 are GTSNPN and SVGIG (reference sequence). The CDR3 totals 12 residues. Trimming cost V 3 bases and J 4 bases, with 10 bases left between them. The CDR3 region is CAWSQGLYEQYF. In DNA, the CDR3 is TGTGCCTGGAGCCAGGGGTTGTACGAGCAGTACTTC. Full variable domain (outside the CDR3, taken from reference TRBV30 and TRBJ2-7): SQTIHQWPATLVQPVGSPLSLECTVEGTSNPNLYWYRQAAGRGLQLLFYSVGIGQISSEVPQNLSASRPQDRQFILSSKKLLLSDSGFYLCAWSQGLYEQYFGPGTRLTVT.

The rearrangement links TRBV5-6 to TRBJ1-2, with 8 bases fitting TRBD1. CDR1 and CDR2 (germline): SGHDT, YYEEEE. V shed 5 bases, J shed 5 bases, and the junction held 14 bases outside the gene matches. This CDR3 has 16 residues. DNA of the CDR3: TGTGCCAGCAGGCTAGGGGTGACAGGGGCGGGATATGGCTACACCTTC. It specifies CASRLGVTGAGYGYTF.

CDR3 sequence (DNA): TGCGCCAGAGCCCGGGGAGAGGATCAGCCCCAGCATTTT. Encoded protein: CARARGEDQPQHF. The V call is TRBV5-1, the J call TRBJ1-5; D ambiguous. Germline values: CDR1 SGHRS, CDR2 YFSETQ. CDR3 length: 13 amino acids. V gave up 8 bases and J gave up 5 bases, with 14 bases separating them.

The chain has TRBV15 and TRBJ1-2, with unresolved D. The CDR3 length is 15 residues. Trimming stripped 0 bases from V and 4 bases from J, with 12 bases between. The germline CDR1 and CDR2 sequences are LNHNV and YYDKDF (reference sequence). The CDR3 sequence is CATSRDPGEGYGYTF. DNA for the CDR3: TGTGCCACCAGCAGAGATCCCGGAGAAGGCTATGGCTACACCTTC.

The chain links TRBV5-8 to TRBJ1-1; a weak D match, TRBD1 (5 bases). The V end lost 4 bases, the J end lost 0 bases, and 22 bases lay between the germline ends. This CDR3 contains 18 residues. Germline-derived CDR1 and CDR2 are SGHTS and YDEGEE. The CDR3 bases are TGTGCCAGCAGCCCGAGTTCCCGGAGGGGAAACATGAACACTGAAGCTTTCTTT. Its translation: CASSPSSRRGNMNTEAFF.

CDR3 sequence reads: CASTRGTERSGAFF. The CDR3 nucleotides read TGTGCCAGCACCCGTGGGACAGAACGAAGTGGGGCTTTCTTT. The J gene is TRBJ1-1, the V gene TRBV7-9; TRBD1 matches at 7 bases. The CDR3 extends over 14 amino acids. Trimming took 7 bases from V and 11 from J; bases not matched to a gene: 16. Looked up from germline, CDR1 is SEHNR and CDR2 is FQNEAQ (reference sequence).

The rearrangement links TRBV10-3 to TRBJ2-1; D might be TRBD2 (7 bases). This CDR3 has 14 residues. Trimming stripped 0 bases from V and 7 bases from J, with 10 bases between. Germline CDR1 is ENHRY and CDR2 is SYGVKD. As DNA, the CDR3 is TGTGCCATCAGTGAGTCGGGGGGGGCAAATGAGCAGTTCTTC. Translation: CAISESGGANEQFF.

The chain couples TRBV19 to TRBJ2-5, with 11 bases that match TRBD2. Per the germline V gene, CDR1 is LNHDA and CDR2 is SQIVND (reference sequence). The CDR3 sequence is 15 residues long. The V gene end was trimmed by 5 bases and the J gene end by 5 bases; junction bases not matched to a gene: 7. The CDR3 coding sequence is TGTGCCAGTAGTTCGGCTAGCGGGGGGTTGGAGACCCAGTACTTC. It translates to CASSSASGGLETQYF.

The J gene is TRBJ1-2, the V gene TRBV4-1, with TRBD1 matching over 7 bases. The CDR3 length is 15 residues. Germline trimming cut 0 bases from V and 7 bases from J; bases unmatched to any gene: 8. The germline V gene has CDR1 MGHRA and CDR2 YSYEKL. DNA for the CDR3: TGCGCCAGCAGCCAAGATAGGGGGACAGAACTTGGCTACACCTTC. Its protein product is CASSQDRGTELGYTF.